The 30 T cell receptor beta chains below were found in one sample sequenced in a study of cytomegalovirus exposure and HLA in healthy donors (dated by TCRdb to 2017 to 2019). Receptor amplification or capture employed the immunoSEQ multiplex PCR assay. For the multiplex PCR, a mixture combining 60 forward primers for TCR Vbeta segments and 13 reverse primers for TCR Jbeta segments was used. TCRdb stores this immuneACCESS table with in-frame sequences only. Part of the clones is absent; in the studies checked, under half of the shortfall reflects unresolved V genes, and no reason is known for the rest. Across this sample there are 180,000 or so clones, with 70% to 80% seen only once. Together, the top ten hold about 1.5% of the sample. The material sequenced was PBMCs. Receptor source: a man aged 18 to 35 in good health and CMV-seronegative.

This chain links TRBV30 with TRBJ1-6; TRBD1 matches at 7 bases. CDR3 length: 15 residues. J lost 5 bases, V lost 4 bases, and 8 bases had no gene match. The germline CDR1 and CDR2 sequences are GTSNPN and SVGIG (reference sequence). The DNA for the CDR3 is TGTGCCTGGAATAGGGGGCCGAGGAATAATTCACCCCTCCACTTT. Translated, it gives CAWNRGPRNNSPLHF.

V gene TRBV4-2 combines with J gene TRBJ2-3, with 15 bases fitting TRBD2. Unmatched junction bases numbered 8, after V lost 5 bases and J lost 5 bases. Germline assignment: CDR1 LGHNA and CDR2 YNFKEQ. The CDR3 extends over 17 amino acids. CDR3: CASSTGLAGGVVDTQYF. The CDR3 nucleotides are TGTGCCAGCAGCACGGGACTAGCGGGAGGAGTGGTAGATACGCAGTATTTT.

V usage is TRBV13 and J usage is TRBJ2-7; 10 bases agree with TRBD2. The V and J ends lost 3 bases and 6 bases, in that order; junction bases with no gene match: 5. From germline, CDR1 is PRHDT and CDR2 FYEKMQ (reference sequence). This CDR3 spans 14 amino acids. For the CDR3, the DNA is TGTGCCAGCAGCTTTGGGACTAGCGCGACCGAGCAGTACTTC. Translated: CASSFGTSATEQYF.

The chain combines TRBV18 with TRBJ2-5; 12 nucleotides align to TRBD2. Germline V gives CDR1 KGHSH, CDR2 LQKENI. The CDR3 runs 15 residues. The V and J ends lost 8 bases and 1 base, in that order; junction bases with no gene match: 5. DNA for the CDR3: TGTGCCAGCATAACGGGACTAGCGGGCCAAGAGACCCAGTACTTC. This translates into CASITGLAGQETQYF.

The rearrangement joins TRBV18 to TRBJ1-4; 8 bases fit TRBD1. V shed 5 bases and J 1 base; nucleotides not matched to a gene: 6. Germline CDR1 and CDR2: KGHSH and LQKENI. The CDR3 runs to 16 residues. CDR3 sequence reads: CASSYDRGVTNEKLFF. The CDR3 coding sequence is TGTGCCAGCTCATACGACAGGGGAGTAACTAATGAAAAACTGTTTTTT.

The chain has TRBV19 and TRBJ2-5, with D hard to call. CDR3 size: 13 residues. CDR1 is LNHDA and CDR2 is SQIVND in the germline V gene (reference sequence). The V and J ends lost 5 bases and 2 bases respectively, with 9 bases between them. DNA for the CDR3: TGTGCCAGTAGTGGCACCTCACAAGAGACCCAGTACTTC. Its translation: CASSGTSQETQYF.

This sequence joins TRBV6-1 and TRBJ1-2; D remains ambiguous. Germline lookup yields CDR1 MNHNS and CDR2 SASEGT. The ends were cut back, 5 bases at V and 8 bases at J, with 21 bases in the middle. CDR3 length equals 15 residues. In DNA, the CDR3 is TGTGCCAGCAGTTGGGCCTATCGGGGATCCGAGGGCTACACCTTC. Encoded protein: CASSWAYRGSEGYTF.

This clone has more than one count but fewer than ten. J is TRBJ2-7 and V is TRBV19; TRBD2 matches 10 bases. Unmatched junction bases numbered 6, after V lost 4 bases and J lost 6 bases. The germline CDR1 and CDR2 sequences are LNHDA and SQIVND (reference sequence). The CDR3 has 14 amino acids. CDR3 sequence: CASSTGTSEGEQYF. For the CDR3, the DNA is TGTGCCAGTAGTACCGGGACTAGCGAGGGCGAGCAGTACTTC.

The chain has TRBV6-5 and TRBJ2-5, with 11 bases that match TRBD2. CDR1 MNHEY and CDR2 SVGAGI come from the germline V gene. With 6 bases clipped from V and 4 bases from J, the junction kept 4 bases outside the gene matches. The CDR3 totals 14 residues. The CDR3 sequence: CASRPGLAVETQYF. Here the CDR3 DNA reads TGTGCCAGCAGGCCGGGACTAGCGGTAGAGACCCAGTACTTC.

The CDR3 spells CASSVDRGTNEKLFF. Written as DNA, the CDR3 is TGTGCCAGCAGCGTGGACAGGGGCACTAATGAAAAACTGTTTTTT. The V gene is TRBV7-8, the J gene TRBJ1-4, with 9 bases matching TRBD1. J lost 2 bases, V lost 5 bases, and 3 bases had no gene match. The CDR3 is 15 residues long. Looked up from germline, CDR1 is SGHVS and CDR2 is FQNEAQ. Complete variable domain (other parts from reference TRBV7-8 and TRBJ1-4): GAGVSQSPRYKVAKRGQDVALRCDPISGHVSLFWYQQALGQGPEFLTYFQNEAQLDKSGLPSDRFFAERPEGSVSTLKIQRTQQEDSAVYLCASSVDRGTNEKLFFGSGTQLSVL.

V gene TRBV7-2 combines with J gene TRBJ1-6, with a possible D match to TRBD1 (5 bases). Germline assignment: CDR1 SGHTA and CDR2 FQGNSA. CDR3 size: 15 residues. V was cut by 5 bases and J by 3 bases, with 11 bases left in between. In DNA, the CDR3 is TGTGCCAGCAGCATTGACAGAAACTATAATTCACCCCTCCACTTT. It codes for CASSIDRNYNSPLHF.

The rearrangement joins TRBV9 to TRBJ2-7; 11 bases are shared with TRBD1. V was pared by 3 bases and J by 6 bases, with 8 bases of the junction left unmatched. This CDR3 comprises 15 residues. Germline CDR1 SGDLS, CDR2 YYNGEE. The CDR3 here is CASSGSGTGGGEQYF. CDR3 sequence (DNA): TGTGCCAGCAGCGGGTCCGGGACAGGGGGTGGCGAGCAGTACTTC.

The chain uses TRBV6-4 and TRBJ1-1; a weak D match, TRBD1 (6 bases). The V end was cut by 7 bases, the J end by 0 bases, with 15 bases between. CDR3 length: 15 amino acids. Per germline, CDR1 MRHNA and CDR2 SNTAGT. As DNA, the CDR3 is TGTGCCAGCAAAAGGGAGGGGGAGCTGAACACTGAAGCTTTCTTT. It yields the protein CASKREGELNTEAFF.

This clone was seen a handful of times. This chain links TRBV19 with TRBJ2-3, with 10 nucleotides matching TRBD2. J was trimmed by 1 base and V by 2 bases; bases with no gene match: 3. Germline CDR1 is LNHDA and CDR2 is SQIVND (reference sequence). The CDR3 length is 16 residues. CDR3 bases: TGTGCCAGTAGTATAAGGCTAGCGGGGGGCACAGATACGCAGTATTTT. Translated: CASSIRLAGGTDTQYF. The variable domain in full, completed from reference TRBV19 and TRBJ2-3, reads DGGITQSPKYLFRKEGQNVTLSCEQNLNHDAMYWYRQDPGQGLRLIYYSQIVNDFQKGDIAEGYSVSREKKESFPLTVTSAQKNPTAFYLCASSIRLAGGTDTQYFGPGTRLTVL.

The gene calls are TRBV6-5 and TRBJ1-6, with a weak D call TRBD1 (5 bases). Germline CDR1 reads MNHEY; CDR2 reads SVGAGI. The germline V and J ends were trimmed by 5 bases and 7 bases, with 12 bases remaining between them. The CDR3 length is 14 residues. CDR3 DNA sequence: TGTGCCAGCAGTCCCTCTGGGGCAAATTCACCCCTCCACTTT. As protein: CASSPSGANSPLHF.

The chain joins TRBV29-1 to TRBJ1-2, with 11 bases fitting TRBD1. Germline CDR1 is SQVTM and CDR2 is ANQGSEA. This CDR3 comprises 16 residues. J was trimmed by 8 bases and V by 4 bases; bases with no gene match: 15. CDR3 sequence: CSVALGQGAFIGGYTF. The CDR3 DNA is TGCAGCGTTGCGCTCGGACAGGGGGCTTTCATTGGGGGCTACACCTTC. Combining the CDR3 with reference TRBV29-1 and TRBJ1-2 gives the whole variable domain SAVISQKPSRDICQRGTSLTIQCQVDSQVTMMFWYRQQPGQSLTLIATANQGSEATYESGFVIDKFPISRPNLTFSTLTVSNMSPEDSSIYLCSVALGQGAFIGGYTFGSGTRLTVV.

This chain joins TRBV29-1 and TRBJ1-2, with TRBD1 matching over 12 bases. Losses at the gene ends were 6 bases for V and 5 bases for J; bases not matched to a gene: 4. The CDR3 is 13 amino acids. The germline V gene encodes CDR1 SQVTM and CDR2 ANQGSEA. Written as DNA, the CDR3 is TGCAGCGTGGGACAGGGGGCGCGGTATGGCTACACCTTC. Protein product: CSVGQGARYGYTF.

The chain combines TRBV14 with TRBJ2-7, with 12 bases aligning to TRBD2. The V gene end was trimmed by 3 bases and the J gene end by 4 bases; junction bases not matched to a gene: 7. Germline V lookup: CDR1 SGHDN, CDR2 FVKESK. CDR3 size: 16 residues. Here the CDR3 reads CASSHITSGGFYEQYF. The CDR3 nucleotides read TGTGCCAGCAGCCACATTACTAGCGGGGGGTTTTACGAGCAGTACTTC.

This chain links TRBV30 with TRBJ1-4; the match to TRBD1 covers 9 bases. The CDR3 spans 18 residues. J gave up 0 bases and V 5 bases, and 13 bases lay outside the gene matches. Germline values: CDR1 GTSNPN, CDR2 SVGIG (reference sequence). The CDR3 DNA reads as TGTGCCTGGGGCGGGACAGGGATCGGTAGCGCAACTAATGAAAAACTGTTTTTT. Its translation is CAWGGTGIGSATNEKLFF.

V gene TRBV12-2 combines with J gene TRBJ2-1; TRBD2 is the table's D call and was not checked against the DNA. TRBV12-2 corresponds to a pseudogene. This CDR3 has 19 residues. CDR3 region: CASHRPNPSGVAGLNEQFF. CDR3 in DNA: TGTGCAAGCCACCGACCTAATCCCTCCGGGGTAGCGGGACTGAATGAGCAGTTCTTC.

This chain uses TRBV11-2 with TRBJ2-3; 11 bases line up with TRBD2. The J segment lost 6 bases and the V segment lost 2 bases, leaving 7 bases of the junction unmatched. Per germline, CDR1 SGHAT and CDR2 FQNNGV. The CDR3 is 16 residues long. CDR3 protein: CASSLRSSGRWDTQYF. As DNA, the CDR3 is TGTGCCAGCAGCTTACGGTCTAGCGGGAGGTGGGATACGCAGTATTTT.

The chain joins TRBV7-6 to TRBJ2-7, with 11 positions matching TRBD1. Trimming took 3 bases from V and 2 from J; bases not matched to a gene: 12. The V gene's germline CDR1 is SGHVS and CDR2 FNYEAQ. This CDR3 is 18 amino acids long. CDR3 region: CASSLGGGQGDPTYEQYF. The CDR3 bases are TGTGCCAGCAGCTTGGGGGGGGGACAGGGGGACCCTACCTACGAGCAGTACTTC.

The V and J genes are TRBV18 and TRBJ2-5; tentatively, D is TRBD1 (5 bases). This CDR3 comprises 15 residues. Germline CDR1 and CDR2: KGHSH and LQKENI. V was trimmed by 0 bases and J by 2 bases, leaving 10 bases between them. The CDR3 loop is CASSPPGRAQETQYF. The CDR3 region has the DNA TGTGCCAGCTCACCACCGGGCAGGGCACAAGAGACCCAGTACTTC.

The CDR3 bases are TGTGCCAGCAGCCCTTCTATGGGACACCCTTACAATGAGCAGTTCTTC. It encodes CASSPSMGHPYNEQFF. The chain joins TRBV7-9 to TRBJ2-1, with D possibly matching TRBD1 (6 bases). Germline CDR1 reads SEHNR; CDR2 reads FQNEAQ (reference sequence). The CDR3 runs to 16 residues. With 5 bases removed from V and 4 bases from J, the gap between germline ends came to 18 bases.

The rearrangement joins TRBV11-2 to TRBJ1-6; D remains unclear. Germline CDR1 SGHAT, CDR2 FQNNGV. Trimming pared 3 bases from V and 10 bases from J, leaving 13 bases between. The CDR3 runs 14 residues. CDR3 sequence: CASSFSEGGSPLHF. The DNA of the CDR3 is TGTGCCAGCAGCTTCTCGGAGGGCGGCTCACCCCTCCACTTT.

The CDR3 protein is CASSRFYDRGRETQYF. The CDR3 nucleotides read TGCGCCAGCAGCCGTTTTTACGACAGGGGTCGAGAGACCCAGTACTTC. The gene calls are TRBV4-1 and TRBJ2-5, with 8 bases lining up with TRBD1. This CDR3 contains 16 residues. Germline V CDR1 and CDR2: MGHRA, YSYEKL. V lost 4 bases and J lost 4; bases outside the gene matches: 11.

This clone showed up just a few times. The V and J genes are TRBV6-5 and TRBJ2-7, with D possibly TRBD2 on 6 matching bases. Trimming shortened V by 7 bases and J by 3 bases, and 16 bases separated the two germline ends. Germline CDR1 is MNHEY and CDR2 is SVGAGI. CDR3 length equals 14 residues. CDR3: CASTRDALFYEQYF. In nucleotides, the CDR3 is TGTGCCAGCACGCGGGACGCTTTATTCTACGAGCAGTACTTC.

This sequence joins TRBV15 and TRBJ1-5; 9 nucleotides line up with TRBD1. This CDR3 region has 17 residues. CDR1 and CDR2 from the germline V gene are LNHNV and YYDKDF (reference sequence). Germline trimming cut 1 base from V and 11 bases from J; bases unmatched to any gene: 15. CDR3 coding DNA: TGTGCCACCAGCAGAGGCCCCCGGACAGGGGTGAGTGGGACCCAGCATTTT. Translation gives CATSRGPRTGVSGTQHF. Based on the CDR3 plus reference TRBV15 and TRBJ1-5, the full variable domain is DAMVIQNPRYQVTQFGKPVTLSCSQTLNHNVMYWYQQKSSQAPKLLFHYYDKDFNNEADTPDNFQSRRPNTSFCFLDIRSPGLGDTAMYLCATSRGPRTGVSGTQHFGDGTRLSIL.

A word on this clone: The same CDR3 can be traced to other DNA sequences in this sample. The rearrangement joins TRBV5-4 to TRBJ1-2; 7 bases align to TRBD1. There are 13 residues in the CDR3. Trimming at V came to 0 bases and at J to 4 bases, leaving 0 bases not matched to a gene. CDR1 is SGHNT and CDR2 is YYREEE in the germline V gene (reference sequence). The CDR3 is CASSLDRGYGYTF. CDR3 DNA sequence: TGTGCCAGCAGCTTGGACAGGGGCTATGGCTACACCTTC. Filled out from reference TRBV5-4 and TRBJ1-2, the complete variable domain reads ETGVTQSPTHLIKTRGQQVTLRCSSQSGHNTVSWYQQALGQGPQFIFQYYREEENGRGNFPPRFSGLQFPNYSSELNVNALELDDSALYLCASSLDRGYGYTFGSGTRLTVV.

In DNA form, the CDR3 reads TGTGCCAGCAGCCAGGGGTACACAGATACGCAGTATTTT. This encodes CASSQGYTDTQYF. This chain uses TRBV6-4 with TRBJ2-3; a possible D gene is TRBD1 (6 bases). With 6 bases removed from V and 2 bases from J, the gap between germline ends came to 9 bases. The CDR3 sequence is 13 residues long. From germline, CDR1 is MRHNA and CDR2 SNTAGT.